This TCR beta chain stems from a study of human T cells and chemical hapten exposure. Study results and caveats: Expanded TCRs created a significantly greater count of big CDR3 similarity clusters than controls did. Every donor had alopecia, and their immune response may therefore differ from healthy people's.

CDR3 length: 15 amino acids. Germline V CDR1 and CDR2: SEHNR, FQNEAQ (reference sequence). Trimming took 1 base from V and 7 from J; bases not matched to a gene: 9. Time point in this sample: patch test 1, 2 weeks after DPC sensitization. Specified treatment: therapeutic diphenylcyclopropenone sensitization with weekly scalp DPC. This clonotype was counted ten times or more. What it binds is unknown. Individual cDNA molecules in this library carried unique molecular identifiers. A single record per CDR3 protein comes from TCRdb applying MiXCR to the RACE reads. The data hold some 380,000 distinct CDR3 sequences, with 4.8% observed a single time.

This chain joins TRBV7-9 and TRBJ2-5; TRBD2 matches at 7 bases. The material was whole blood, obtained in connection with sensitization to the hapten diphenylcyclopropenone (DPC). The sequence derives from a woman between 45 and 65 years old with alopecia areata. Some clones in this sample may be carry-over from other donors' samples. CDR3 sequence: CASSLDGGSSWTQYF. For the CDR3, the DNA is TGTGCCAGCAGCTTAGACGGGGGGTCCTCGTGGACCCAGTACTTC. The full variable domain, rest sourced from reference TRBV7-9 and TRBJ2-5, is DTGVSQNPRHKITKRGQNVTFRCDPISEHNRLYWYRQTLGQGPEFLTYFQNEAQLEKSRLLSDRFSAERPKGSFSTLEIQRTEQGDSAMYLCASSLDGGSSWTQYFGPGTRLLVL.